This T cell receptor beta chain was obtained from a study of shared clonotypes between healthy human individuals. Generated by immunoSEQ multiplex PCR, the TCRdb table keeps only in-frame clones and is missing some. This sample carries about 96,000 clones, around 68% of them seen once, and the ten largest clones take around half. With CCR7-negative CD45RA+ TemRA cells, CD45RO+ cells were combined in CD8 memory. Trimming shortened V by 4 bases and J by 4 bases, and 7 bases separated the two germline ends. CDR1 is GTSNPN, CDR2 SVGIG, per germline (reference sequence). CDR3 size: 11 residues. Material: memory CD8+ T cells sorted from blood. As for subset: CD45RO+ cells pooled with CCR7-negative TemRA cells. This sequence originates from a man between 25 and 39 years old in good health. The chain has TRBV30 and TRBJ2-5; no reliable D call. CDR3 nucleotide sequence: TGTGCCTGGACCTTGGGAGAGACCCAGTACTTC. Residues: CAWTLGETQYF. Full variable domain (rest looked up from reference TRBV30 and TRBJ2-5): SQTIHQWPATLVQPVGSPLSLECTVEGTSNPNLYWYRQAAGRGLQLLFYSVGIGQISSEVPQNLSASRPQDRQFILSSKKLLLSDSGFYLCAWTLGETQYFGPGTRLLVL.